This T cell receptor beta chain was recovered during a study of shared clonotypes between healthy human individuals. Produced via immunoSEQ multiplex PCR; TCRdb's table is partial and in-frame only. The sample shows about 520,000 clones, approximately 84% of them seen only once. Concerning this clone itself: The antigen is undetermined.

Whole-study findings and limits: Apart from blood, nothing was sampled; tissue repertoires likely differ.

The germline V and J ends were trimmed by 5 bases and 2 bases, with 10 bases remaining between them. The CDR3 loop spans 13 amino acids. Germline CDR1 reads SGHNT; CDR2 reads YYREEE (reference sequence). The sequence was obtained from a middle-aged woman in good health. Some clones in this sample may be carry-over from other donors' samples. This chain joins TRBV5-4 and TRBJ2-5; TRBD2 is a possible D gene (5 bases). Sequenced sample: PBMCs. DNA of the CDR3: TGTGCCAGCAGGGGTCTAGCACAAGAGACCCAGTACTTC. Its protein is CASRGLAQETQYF.